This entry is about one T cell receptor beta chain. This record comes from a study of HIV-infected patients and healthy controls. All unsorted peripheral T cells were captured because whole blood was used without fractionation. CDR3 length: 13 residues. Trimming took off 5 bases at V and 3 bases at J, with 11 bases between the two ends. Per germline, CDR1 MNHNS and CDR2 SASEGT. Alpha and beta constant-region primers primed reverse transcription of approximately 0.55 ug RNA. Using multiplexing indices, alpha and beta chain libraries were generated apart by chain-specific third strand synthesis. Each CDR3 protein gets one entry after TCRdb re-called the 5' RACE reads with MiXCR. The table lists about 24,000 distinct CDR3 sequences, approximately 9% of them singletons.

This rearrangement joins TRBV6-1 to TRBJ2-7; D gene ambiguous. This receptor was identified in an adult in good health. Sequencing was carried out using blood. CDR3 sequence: CASSTAPRYEQYF. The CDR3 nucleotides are TGTGCCAGCAGTACGGCCCCCCGCTACGAGCAGTACTTC.